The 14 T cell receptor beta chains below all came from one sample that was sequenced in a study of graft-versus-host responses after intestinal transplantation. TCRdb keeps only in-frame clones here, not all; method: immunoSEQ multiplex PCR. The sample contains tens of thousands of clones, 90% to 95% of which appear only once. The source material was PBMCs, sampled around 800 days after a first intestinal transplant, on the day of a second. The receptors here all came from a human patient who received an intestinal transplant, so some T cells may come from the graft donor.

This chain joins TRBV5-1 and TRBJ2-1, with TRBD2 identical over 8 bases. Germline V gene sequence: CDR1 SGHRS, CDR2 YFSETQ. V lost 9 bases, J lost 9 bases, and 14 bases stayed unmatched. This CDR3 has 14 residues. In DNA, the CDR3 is TGCGCCACCTCCGAGAATAGCGGGAAGGGTGAGCAGTTCTTC. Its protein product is CATSENSGKGEQFF. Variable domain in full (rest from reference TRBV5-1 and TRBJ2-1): KAGVTQTPRYLIKTRGQQVTLSCSPISGHRSVSWYQQTPGQGLQFLFEYFSETQRNKGNFPGRFSGRQFSNSRSEMNVSTLELGDSALYLCATSENSGKGEQFFGPGTRLTVL.

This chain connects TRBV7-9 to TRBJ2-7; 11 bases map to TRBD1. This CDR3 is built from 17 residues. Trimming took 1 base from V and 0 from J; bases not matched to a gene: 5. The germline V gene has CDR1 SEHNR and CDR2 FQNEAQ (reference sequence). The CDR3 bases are TGTGCCAGCAGCTTAGTGTCGGGGACAGGGGGCTCCTACGAGCAGTACTTC. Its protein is CASSLVSGTGGSYEQYF.

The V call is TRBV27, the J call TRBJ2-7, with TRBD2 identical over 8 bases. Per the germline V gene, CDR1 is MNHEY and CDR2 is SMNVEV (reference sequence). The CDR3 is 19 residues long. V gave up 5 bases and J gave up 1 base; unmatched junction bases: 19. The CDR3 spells CASSPAPSRLALESYEQYF. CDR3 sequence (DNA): TGTGCCAGCAGTCCCGCCCCCTCCCGACTAGCGCTGGAATCCTACGAGCAGTACTTC.

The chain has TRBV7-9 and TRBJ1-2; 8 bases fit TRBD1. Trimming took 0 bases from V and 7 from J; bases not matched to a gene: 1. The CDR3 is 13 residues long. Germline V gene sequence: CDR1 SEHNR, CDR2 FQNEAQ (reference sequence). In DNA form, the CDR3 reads TGTGCCAGCAGCTTAGCAGACAGGGGTGGCTACACCTTC. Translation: CASSLADRGGYTF.

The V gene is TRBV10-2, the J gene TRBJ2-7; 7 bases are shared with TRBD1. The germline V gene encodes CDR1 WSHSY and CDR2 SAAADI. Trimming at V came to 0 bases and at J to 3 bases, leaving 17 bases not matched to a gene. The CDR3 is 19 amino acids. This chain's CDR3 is CASSESGDLRQGRLYEQYF. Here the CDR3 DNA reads TGCGCCAGCAGTGAGTCGGGTGACCTAAGACAGGGACGCCTCTACGAGCAGTACTTC.

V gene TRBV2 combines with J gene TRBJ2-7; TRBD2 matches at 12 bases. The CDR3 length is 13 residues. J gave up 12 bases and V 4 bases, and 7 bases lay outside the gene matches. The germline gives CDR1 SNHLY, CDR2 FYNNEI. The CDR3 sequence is CASSGLAGGPPYF. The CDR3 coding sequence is TGTGCCAGCAGTGGGCTAGCGGGAGGGCCCCCGTACTTC.

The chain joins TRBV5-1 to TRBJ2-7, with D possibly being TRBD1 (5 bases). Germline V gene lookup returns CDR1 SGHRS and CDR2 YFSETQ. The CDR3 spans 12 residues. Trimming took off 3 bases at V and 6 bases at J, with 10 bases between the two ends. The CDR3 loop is CASSSKGVEQYF. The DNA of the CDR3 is TGCGCCAGCAGCTCGAAAGGGGTCGAGCAGTACTTC.

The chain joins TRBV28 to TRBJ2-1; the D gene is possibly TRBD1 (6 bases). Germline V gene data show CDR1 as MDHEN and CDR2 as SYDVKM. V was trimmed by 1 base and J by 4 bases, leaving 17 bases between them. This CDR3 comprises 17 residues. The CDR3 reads CASSLSPDRTGYNEQFF. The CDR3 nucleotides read TGTGCCAGCAGTTTATCCCCCGACAGGACGGGATACAATGAGCAGTTCTTC.

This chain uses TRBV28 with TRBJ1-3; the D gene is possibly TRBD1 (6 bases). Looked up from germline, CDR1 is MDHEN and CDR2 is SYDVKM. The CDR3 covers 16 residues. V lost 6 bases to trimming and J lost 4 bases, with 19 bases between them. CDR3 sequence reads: CASSGTSTKSGNTIYF. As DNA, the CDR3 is TGTGCCAGCAGCGGGACATCAACAAAGTCCGGAAACACCATATATTTT.

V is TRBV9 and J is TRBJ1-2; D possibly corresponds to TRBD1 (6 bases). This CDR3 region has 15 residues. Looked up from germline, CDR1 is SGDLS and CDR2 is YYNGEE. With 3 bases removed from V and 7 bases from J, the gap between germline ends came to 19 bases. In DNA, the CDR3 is TGTGCCAGCAGCGAAGACAGGTTCCCGGTTCGTGGCTACACCTTC. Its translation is CASSEDRFPVRGYTF. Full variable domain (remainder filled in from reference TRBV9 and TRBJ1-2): DSGVTQTPKHLITATGQRVTLRCSPRSGDLSVYWYQQSLDQGLQFLIQYYNGEERAKGNILERFSAQQFPDLHSELNLSSLELGDSALYFCASSEDRFPVRGYTFGSGTRLTVV.

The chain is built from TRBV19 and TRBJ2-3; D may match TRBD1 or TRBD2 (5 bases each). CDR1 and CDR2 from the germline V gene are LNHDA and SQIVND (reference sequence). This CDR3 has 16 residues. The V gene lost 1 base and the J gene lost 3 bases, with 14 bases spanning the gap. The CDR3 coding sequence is TGTGCCAGTAGTATAGCCCTCTCGGGGCGAACAGATACGCAGTATTTT. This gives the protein CASSIALSGRTDTQYF.

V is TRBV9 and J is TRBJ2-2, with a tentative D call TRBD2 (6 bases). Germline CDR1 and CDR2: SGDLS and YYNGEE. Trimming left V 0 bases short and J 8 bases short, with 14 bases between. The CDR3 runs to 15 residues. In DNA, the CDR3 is TGTGCCAGCAGCGTAGGGGCGGGATCAGCTGGGGAGCTGTTTTTT. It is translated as CASSVGAGSAGELFF.

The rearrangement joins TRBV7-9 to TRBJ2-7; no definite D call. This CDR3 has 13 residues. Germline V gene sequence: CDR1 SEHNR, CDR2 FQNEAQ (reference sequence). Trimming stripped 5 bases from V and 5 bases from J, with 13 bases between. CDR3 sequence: CASSQDPGHEQYF. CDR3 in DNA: TGTGCCAGCAGCCAAGACCCGGGCCACGAGCAGTACTTC.

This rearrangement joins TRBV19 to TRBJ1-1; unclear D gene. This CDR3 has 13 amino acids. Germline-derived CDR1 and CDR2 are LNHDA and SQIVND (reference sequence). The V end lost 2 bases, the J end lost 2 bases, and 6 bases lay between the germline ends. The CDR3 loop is CASSIRANTEAFF. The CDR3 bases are TGTGCCAGTAGTATACGGGCTAACACTGAAGCTTTCTTT.